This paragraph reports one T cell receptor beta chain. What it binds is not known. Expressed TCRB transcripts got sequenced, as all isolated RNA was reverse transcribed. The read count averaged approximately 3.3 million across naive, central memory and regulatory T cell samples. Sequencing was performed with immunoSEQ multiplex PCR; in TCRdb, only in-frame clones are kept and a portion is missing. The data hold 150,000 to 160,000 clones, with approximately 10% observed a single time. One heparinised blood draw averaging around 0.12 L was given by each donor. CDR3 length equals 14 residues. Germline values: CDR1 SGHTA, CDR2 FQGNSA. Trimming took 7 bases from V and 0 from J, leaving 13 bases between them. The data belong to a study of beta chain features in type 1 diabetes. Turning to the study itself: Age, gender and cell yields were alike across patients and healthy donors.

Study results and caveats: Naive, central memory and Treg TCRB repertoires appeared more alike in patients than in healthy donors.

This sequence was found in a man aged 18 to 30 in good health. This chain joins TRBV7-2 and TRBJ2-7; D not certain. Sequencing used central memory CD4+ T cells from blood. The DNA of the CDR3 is TGTGCCAGCACTAACCGGGCCTCCTCCTACGAGCAGTACTTC. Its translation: CASTNRASSYEQYF.